The next 13 T cell receptor beta chains were all read from a single sample in a study of blood T cell repertoires in COVID-19. TCRdb's copy holds only in-frame clones and misses some; the assay was immunoSEQ multiplex PCR. The sample lists 270,000 or so clones; under 90% were seen once. The sequenced material came from peripheral blood. Receptors were obtained from a human donor in a cohort sampled during active COVID-19.

This clone was detected only once. The gene calls are TRBV7-9 and TRBJ2-2; TRBD1 might be the D (5 bases). Germline V gene lookup returns CDR1 SEHNR and CDR2 FQNEAQ (reference sequence). The CDR3 length is 13 residues. V lost 5 bases and J lost 9, with 13 bases in between. The CDR3 loop is CASSPRQSRELFF. In DNA form, the CDR3 reads TGTGCCAGCAGCCCCCGACAGAGCAGGGAGCTGTTTTTT. The entire variable domain, with the rest obtained from reference TRBV7-9 and TRBJ2-2, is as follows: DTGVSQNPRHKITKRGQNVTFRCDPISEHNRLYWYRQTLGQGPEFLTYFQNEAQLEKSRLLSDRFSAERPKGSFSTLEIQRTEQGDSAMYLCASSPRQSRELFFGEGSRLTVL.

The chain carries TRBV19 and TRBJ1-5, with unresolved D. V lost 0 bases to trimming and J lost 5 bases, with 17 bases between them. The CDR3 loop spans 17 amino acids. Germline loops: CDR1 LNHDA, CDR2 SQIVND (reference sequence). The CDR3 nucleotides are TGTGCCAGTAGTATAGATCTTAGGTCACAGAAGGATCAGCCCCAGCATTTT. It encodes CASSIDLRSQKDQPQHF.

For the CDR3, the DNA is TGTGCCAGCAGCCGACTAGCGGGAGTAGAGACCCAGTACTTC. Translated, it gives CASSRLAGVETQYF. This sequence joins TRBV2 and TRBJ2-5, with 12 bases matching TRBD2. Trimming cost V 6 bases and J 4 bases; bases outside gene matches: 3. CDR1 SNHLY and CDR2 FYNNEI come from the germline V gene. This CDR3 is built from 14 residues.

This chain joins TRBV19 and TRBJ1-5; D perhaps matches TRBD1 (5 bases). V dropped 6 bases and J dropped 1 base, with 19 bases sitting between them. The germline CDR1 and CDR2 sequences are LNHDA and SQIVND (reference sequence). The CDR3 is 17 amino acids. The CDR3 sequence: CASRAPSVWGSNQPQHF. CDR3 DNA: TGTGCCAGTAGAGCCCCTTCAGTTTGGGGCAGCAATCAGCCCCAGCATTTT.

The gene calls are TRBV27 and TRBJ1-1; D is possibly TRBD1 (6 bases). CDR3 length equals 12 residues. Trimming left V 11 bases short and J 6 bases short, with 16 bases between. CDR1 and CDR2 (germline): MNHEY, SMNVEV (reference sequence). In nucleotides, the CDR3 is TGTGCCCTTCTCCCGGGGGGGCCTGAAGCTTTCTTT. Encoded protein: CALLPGGPEAFF.

This rearrangement joins TRBV19 to TRBJ2-1; 7 nucleotides agree with TRBD1. The junction had 5 bases not matched to a gene; V was cut back by 4 bases and J by 5 bases. The germline CDR1 and CDR2 sequences are LNHDA and SQIVND (reference sequence). CDR3 length: 14 amino acids. The CDR3 loop is CASSRQTGNNEQFF. The CDR3 DNA reads TGTGCCAGTAGTAGACAGACAGGGAACAATGAGCAGTTCTTC.

This rearrangement joins TRBV10-1 to TRBJ2-4; a weak D match, TRBD2 (5 bases). The CDR3 runs 12 residues. Per germline, CDR1 WNHNN and CDR2 SYGVQD (reference sequence). With 10 bases removed from V and 1 base from J, the gap between germline ends came to 8 bases. This CDR3 reads CATTRAKNIQYF. Written as DNA, the CDR3 is TGCGCCACTACTAGGGCCAAAAACATTCAGTACTTC.

The V gene is TRBV28, the J gene TRBJ2-2; D gene uncertain. The CDR3 length is 13 residues. Deletions cut 2 bases from V and 6 bases from J, with 7 bases between. Germline CDR1 and CDR2: MDHEN and SYDVKM. CDR3 sequence (DNA): TGTGCCAGCAGTTTACTCGGTCCCGGGGAGCTGTTTTTT. It codes for CASSLLGPGELFF.

The gene calls are TRBV9 and TRBJ2-5, with D perhaps TRBD2 (6 bases). V dropped 0 bases and J dropped 1 base, with 13 bases sitting between them. This CDR3 spans 16 amino acids. Per the germline V gene, CDR1 is SGDLS and CDR2 is YYNGEE. Here the CDR3 reads CASSVVGGEGQETQYF. CDR3 nucleotide sequence: TGTGCCAGCAGCGTAGTGGGGGGAGAGGGCCAAGAGACCCAGTACTTC.

This clone showed up just a few times. In the same sample, other DNA sequences code for this CDR3. V and J are TRBV25-1 and TRBJ1-5; 7 bases align to TRBD1. The CDR3 spans 14 residues. CDR1 MGHDK and CDR2 SYGVNS come from the germline V gene. After removal of 4 bases from V and 4 bases from J, the junction contained 4 bases not matched to a gene. CDR3 nucleotides: TGTGCCAGCAGTGTGACAGGGTCAAATCAGCCCCAGCATTTT. As protein: CASSVTGSNQPQHF.

The genes are TRBV6-5 and TRBJ2-1; 10 nucleotides agree with TRBD2. The CDR3 is 13 residues long. V was pared by 5 bases and J by 10 bases, with 5 bases of the junction left unmatched. CDR1 is MNHEY and CDR2 is SVGAGI in the germline V gene. CDR3 in DNA: TGTGCCAGCAGTCCTAGCGGGAGAGGAGAGCAGTTCTTC. Amino acid sequence: CASSPSGRGEQFF.

The V call is TRBV6-5, the J call TRBJ1-2; no clear D. V lost 0 bases, J lost 8 bases, and 10 bases lay in between. Germline V lookup: CDR1 MNHEY, CDR2 SVGAGI. The CDR3 extends over 13 amino acids. The CDR3 DNA sequence: TGTGCCAGCAGTTACTCGGCGGGAAAAGGCTACACCTTC. It codes for CASSYSAGKGYTF.

The J gene is TRBJ2-7, the V gene TRBV27; D not certain. Trimming removed 9 bases from V and 2 bases from J, with 11 bases in between. The CDR3 has 12 amino acids. CDR1 is MNHEY and CDR2 is SMNVEV in the germline V gene (reference sequence). This CDR3 reads CASGGVTYEQYF. The CDR3 DNA reads as TGTGCCAGTGGCGGCGTTACCTACGAGCAGTACTTC.